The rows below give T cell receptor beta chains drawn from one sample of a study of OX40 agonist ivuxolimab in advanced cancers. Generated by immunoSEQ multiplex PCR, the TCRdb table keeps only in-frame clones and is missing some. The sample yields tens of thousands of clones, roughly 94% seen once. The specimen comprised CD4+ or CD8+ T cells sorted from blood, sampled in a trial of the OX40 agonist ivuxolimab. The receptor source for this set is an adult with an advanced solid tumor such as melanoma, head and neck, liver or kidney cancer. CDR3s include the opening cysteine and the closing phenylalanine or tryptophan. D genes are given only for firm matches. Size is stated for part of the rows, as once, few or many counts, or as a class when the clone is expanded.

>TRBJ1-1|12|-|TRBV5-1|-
CASKIGGTEAFF
TGCGCCAGCAAAATCGGAGGCACTGAAGCTTTCTTT
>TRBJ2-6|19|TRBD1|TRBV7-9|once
CASSLADRSRLSGANVLTF
TGTGCCAGCAGCTTAGCGGACAGGTCCCGCCTCTCTGGGGCCAACGTCCTGACTTTC
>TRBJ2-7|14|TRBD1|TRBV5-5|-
CASSQGQGAGEQYF
TGTGCCAGCAGCCAGGGACAGGGGGCGGGCGAGCAGTACTTC
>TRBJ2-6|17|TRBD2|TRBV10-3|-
CAISESGEGFGANVLTF
TGTGCCATCAGTGAGTCGGGGGAGGGCTTTGGGGCCAACGTCCTGACTTTC
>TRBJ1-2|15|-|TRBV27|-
CASRGPQQGTYGYTF
TGTGCCAGCAGGGGACCGCAACAGGGAACCTATGGCTACACCTTC
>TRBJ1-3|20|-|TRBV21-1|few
CASSTSRVVTGQCCGNTIYF
TGTGCCAGCAGCACGAGTCGGGTGGTGACAGGGCAGTGCTGCGGAAACACCATATATTTT
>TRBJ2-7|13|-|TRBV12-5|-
CASWVGGEKEQYF
TGTGCTAGTTGGGTAGGAGGGGAGAAGGAGCAGTACTTC
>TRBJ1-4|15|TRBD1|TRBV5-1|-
CASSLYRTGRLKLFF
TGCGCCAGCAGCTTGTATCGGACAGGGCGTCTGAAACTGTTTTTT
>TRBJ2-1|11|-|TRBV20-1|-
CSARDTGEQFF
TGCAGTGCTAGAGATACAGGTGAGCAGTTCTTC
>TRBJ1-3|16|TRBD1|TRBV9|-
CASSASGTGAGNTIYF
TGTGCCAGCAGCGCCAGTGGGACAGGGGCTGGAAACACCATATATTTT
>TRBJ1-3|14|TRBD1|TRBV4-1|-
CASRDRDSGNTIYF
TGCGCCAGCAGAGACCGGGACAGTGGAAACACCATATATTTT